This is a list of T cell receptor beta chains from one sample in a study of OX40 agonist ivuxolimab in advanced cancers. The assay was immunoSEQ multiplex PCR, and TCRdb's table has in-frame clones only and misses some. The profile shows about 55,000 clones, roughly 90% of them singletons. The specimen was CD4+ or CD8+ T cells sorted from blood, collected in a trial of the OX40 agonist ivuxolimab. The receptors come from an adult with an advanced solid tumor such as melanoma, head and neck, liver or kidney cancer. The CDR3 runs from the conserved cysteine through the conserved F or W. D genes are given only for firm matches. Some rows have no size entry. The others give once, few or many, or a class for an expanded clone.

cdr3_aa cdr3_nt clone_size j_call v_call d_call
CASSIGWGGQPQHF TGTGCCAGTAGTATAGGGTGGGGGGGTCAGCCCCAGCATTTT - TRBJ1-5 TRBV19 -
CASSLGRWAYEQYF TGCGCCAGCAGCTTGGGGAGATGGGCCTACGAGCAGTACTTC few TRBJ2-7 TRBV5-1 -
CASSLPAGPAQETQYF TGTGCCAGCAGCCTCCCAGCGGGGCCTGCTCAAGAGACCCAGTACTTC - TRBJ2-5 TRBV5-4 TRBD2
CASSLVWSTGGASETYEQYF TGTGCCAGCAGCTTGGTGTGGTCCACAGGGGGGGCTAGCGAGACCTACGAGCAGTACTTC - TRBJ2-7 TRBV5-4 -
CASSPSTRRLGNIQYF TGTGCCAGCAGCCCCTCGACCCGGAGGTTGGGAAACATTCAGTACTTC few TRBJ2-4 TRBV7-2 -
CASSLGGGGTDTQYF TGTGCCAGCAGCCTAGGCGGAGGTGGGACAGATACGCAGTATTTT - TRBJ2-3 TRBV9 -
CASSLMTIAGQGYEQYF TGCGCCAGCAGCTTGATGACTATAGCGGGACAAGGGTACGAGCAGTACTTC - TRBJ2-7 TRBV5-1 TRBD2
CASSVDGGRWANVLTF TGTGCCAGCAGCGTAGACGGGGGGCGCTGGGCCAACGTCCTGACTTTC few TRBJ2-6 TRBV9 -
CASSLLTSGRGNEQFF TGTGCCAGCAGCCTACTGACTAGCGGGAGGGGAAATGAGCAGTTCTTC - TRBJ2-1 TRBV7-8 TRBD2
CAWTQGARTDTQYF TGTGCCTGGACCCAGGGGGCGCGCACAGATACGCAGTATTTT - TRBJ2-3 TRBV30 TRBD1
CASRTGTGAYNEQFF TGTGCCAGCAGGACGGGGACAGGGGCCTACAATGAGCAGTTCTTC - TRBJ2-1 TRBV28 TRBD1
CASSGGQGATKNIQYF TGTGCCAGCAGTGGAGGGCAGGGGGCCACCAAAAACATTCAGTACTTC - TRBJ2-4 TRBV2 TRBD1
CATRSRGALNTEAFF TGTGCAACGAGGAGCCGCGGAGCCTTAAACACTGAAGCTTTCTTT - TRBJ1-1 TRBV2 -
CASSKAPGQVNQPQHF TGTGCCAGCAGCAAAGCCCCGGGACAGGTCAATCAGCCCCAGCATTTT - TRBJ1-5 TRBV21-1 -
CASSLYVNTEAFF TGTGCCAGCAGCTTATACGTGAACACTGAAGCTTTCTTT - TRBJ1-1 TRBV7-3 -
CASSPSVGTGEYEQFF TGTGCCAGCAGCCCTTCGGTCGGGACAGGGGAATATGAGCAGTTCTTC - TRBJ2-1 TRBV4-2 TRBD1